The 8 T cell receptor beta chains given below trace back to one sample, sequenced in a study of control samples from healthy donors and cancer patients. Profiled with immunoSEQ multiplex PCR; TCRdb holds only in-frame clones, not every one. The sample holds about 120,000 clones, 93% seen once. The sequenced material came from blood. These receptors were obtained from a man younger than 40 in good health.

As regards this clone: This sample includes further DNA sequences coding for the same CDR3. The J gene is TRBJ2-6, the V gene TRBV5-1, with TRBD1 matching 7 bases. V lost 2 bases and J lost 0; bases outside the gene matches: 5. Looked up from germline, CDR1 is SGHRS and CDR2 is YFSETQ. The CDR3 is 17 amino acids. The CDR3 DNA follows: TGCGCCAGCAGCTTCGTTGGACAGGTCTCTGGGGCCAACGTCCTGACTTTC. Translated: CASSFVGQVSGANVLTF.

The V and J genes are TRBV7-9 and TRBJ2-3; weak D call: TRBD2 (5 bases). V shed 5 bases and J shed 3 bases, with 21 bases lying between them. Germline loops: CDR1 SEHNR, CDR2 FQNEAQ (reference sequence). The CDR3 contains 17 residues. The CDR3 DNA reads TGTGCCAGCAGCCCGTTAATGGGAGTTGGCGGTACAGATACGCAGTATTTT. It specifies CASSPLMGVGGTDTQYF.

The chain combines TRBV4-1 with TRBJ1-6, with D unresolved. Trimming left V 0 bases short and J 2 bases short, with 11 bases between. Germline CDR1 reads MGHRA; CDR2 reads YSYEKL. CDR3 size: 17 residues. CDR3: CASSQDSGSPYNSPLHF. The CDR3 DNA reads TGCGCCAGCAGCCAAGACTCGGGCAGCCCCTATAATTCACCCCTCCACTTT.

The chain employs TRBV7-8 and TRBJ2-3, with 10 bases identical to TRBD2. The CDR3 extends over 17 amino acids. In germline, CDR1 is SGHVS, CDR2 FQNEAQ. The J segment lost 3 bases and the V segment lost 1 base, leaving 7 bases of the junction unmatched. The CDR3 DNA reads TGTGCCAGCAGCTTAGGGGCTAGCGGGGGATTAACAGATACGCAGTATTTT. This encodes CASSLGASGGLTDTQYF. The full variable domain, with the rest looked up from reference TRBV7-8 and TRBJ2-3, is GAGVSQSPRYKVAKRGQDVALRCDPISGHVSLFWYQQALGQGPEFLTYFQNEAQLDKSGLPSDRFFAERPEGSVSTLKIQRTQQEDSAVYLCASSLGASGGLTDTQYFGPGTRLTVL.

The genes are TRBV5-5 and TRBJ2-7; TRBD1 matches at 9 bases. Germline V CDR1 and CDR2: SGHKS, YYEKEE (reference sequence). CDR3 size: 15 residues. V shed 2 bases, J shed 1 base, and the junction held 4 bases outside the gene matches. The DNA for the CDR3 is TGTGCCAGCAGCTTCCGGGACAGGGCTTCCTACGAGCAGTACTTC. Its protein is CASSFRDRASYEQYF.

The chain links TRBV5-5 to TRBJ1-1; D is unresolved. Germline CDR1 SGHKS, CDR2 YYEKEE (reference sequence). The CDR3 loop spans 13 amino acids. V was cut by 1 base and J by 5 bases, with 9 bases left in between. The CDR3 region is CASSLFRQTEAFF. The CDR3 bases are TGTGCCAGCAGCTTGTTTAGGCAGACTGAAGCTTTCTTT.

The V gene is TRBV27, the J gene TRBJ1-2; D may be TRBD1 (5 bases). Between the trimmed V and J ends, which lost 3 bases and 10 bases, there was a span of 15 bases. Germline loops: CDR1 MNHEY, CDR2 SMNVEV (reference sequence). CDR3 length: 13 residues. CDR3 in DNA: TGTGCCAGCAGTTTGTCGGGACCCGTGAACTACACCTTC. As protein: CASSLSGPVNYTF.

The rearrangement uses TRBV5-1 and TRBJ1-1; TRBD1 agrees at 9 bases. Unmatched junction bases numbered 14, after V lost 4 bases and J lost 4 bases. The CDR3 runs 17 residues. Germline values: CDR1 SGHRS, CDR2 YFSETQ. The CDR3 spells CASSNRLPGQGRTEAFF. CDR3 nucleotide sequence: TGCGCCAGCAGCAACAGGCTACCGGGACAGGGTCGCACTGAAGCTTTCTTT. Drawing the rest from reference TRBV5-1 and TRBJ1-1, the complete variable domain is KAGVTQTPRYLIKTRGQQVTLSCSPISGHRSVSWYQQTPGQGLQFLFEYFSETQRNKGNFPGRFSGRQFSNSRSEMNVSTLELGDSALYLCASSNRLPGQGRTEAFFGQGTRLTVV.